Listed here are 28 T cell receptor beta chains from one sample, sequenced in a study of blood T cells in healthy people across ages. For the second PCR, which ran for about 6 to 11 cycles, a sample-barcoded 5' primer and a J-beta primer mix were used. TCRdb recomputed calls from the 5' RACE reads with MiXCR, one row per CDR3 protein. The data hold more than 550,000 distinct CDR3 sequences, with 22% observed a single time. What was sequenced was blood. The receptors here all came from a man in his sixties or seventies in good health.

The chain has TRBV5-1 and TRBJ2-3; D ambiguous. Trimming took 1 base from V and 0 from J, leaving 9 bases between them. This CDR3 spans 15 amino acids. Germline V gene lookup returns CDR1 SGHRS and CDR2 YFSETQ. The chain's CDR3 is CASSLLGFSTDTQYF. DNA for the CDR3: TGCGCCAGCAGCTTGTTGGGATTTAGCACAGATACGCAGTATTTT.

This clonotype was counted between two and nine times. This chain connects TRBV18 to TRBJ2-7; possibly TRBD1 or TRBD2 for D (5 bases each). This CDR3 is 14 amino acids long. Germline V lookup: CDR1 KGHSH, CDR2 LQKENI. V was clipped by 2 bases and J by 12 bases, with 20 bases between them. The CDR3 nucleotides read TGTGCCAGCTCACCAGAAGGACGGTCTACGAGGGGGTACTTC. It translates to CASSPEGRSTRGYF.

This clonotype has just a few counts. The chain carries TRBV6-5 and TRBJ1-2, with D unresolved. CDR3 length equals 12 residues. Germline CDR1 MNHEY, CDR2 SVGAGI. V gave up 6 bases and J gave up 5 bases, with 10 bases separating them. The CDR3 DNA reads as TGTGCCAGCAGGCGGCCGGATTATGGCTACACCTTC. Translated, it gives CASRRPDYGYTF.

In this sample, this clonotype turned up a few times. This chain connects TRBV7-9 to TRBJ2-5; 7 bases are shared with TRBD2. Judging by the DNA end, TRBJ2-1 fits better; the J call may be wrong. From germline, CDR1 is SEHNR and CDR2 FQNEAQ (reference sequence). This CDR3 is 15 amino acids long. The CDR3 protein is CASKSVLAENNEQFF. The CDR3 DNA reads TGTGCCAGCAAATCTGTCCTAGCGGAAAACAATGAGCAGTTCTTC.

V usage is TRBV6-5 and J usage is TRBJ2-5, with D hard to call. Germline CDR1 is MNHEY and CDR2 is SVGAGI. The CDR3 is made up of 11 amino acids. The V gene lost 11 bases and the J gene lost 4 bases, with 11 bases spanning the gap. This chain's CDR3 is CAVEVGETQYF. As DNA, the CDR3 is TGTGCCGTCGAGGTAGGAGAGACCCAGTACTTC.

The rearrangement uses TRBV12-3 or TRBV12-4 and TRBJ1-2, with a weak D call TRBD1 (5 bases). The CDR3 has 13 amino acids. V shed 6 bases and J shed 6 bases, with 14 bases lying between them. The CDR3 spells CASSPQVGDGYTF. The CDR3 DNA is TGTGCCAGCAGCCCACAGGTTGGGGATGGCTACACCTTC.

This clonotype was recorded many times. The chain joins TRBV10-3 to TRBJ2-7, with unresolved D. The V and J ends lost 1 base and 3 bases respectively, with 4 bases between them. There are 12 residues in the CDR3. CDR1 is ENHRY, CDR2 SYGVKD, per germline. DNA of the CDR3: TGTGCCATCAGTGAGTACGGCTACGAGCAGTACGTC. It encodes CAISEYGYEQYV.

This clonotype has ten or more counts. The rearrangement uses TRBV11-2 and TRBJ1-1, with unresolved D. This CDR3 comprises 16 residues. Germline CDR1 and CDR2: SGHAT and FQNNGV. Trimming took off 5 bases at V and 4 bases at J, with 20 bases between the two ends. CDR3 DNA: TGTGCCAGCAGCGTAAGGGTGGCAGGCCTTACCACTGAAGCTTTCTTT. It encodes CASSVRVAGLTTEAFF.

CDR3 sequence (DNA): TGTGCCATCAGTGACCCAGGCTCTTGGCGGGAGGTCCATCTCACTAGCACAGATACGCAGTATTTT. Translating it yields CAISDPGSWREVHLTSTDTQYF. This rearrangement joins TRBV10-3 to TRBJ2-3, with 8 bases aligning to TRBD2. The V gene's germline CDR1 is ENHRY and CDR2 SYGVKD. V lost 3 bases, J lost 0 bases, and 23 bases stayed unmatched. CDR3 length equals 22 residues.

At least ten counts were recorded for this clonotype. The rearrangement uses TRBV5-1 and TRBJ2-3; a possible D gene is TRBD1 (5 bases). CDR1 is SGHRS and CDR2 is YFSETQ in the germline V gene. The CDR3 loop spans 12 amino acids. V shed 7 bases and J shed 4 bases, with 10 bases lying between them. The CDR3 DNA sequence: TGCGCCAGCGGGGCAGATTCAGATACGCAGTATTTT. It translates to CASGADSDTQYF.

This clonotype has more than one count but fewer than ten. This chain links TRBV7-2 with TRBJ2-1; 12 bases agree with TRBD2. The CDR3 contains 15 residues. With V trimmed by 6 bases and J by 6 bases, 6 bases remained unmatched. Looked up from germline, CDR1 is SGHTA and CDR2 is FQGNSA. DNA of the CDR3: TGTGCCAGCAGTCTAGCGGGAGGGTCAGGCAATGAGCAGTTCTTC. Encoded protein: CASSLAGGSGNEQFF.

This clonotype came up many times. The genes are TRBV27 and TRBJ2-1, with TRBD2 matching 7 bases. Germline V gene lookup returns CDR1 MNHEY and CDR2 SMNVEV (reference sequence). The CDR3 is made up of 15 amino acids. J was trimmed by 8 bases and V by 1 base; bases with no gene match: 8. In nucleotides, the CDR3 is TGTGCCAGCAGTTTATTTGCGGGAGTGAGTGATGAGCAGTTCTTC. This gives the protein CASSLFAGVSDEQFF.

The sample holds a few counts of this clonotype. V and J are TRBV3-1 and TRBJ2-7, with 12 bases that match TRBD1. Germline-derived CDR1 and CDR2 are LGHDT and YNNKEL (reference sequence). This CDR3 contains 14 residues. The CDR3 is CAGQGASLTYEQYV. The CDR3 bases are TGTGCGGGACAGGGGGCGTCTCTAACCTACGAGCAGTACGTC.

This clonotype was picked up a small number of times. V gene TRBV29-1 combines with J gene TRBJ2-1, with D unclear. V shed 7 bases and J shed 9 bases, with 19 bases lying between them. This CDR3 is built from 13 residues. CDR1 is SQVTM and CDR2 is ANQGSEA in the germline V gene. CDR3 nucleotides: TGCAGCGCCCGAAGTAGTGCGCGGAGTGAGCAGTTCTTC. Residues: CSARSSARSEQFF.

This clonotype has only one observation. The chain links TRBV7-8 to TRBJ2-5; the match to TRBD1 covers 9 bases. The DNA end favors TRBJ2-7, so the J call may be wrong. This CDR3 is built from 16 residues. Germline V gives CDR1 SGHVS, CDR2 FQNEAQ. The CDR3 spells CASSSNGQGPYYEQYF. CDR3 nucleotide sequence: TGTGCCAGCAGCTCAAACGGACAGGGGCCATACTACGAGCAGTACTTC.

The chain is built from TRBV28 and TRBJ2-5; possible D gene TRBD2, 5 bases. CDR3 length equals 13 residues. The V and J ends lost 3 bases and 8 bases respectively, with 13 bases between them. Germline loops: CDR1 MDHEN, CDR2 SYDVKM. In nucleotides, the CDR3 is TGTGCCAGCAGTTTGACTCCGGGAAGCACCCAGTACTTC. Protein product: CASSLTPGSTQYF.

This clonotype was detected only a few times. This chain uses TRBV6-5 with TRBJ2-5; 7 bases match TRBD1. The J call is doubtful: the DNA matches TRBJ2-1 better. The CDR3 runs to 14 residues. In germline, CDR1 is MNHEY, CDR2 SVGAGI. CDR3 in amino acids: CASSYSRGLGEQFF. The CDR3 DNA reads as TGTGCCAGCAGTTACTCAAGGGGGCTGGGTGAGCAGTTCTTC.

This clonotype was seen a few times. CDR3 residues: CASTSRVFNPSGQFF. Written as DNA, the CDR3 is TGTGCCAGCACCTCTCGGGTTTTCAACCCCTCCGGGCAGTTCTTC. V gene TRBV12-3 or TRBV12-4 combines with J gene TRBJ2-1; D is unresolved. Trimming took off 7 bases at V and 12 bases at J, with 25 bases between the two ends. The CDR3 length is 15 residues.

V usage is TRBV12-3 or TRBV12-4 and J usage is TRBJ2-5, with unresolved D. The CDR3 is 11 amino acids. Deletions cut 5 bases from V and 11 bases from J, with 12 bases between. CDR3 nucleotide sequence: TGTGCCAGCAGTAGGCGGCATAAGCAGTACTTC. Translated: CASSRRHKQYF.

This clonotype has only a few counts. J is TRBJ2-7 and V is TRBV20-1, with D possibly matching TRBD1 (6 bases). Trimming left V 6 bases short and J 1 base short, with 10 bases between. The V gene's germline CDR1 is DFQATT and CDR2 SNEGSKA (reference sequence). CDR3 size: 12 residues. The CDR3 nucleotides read TGCAGTGCGGCACAGGGATCCTACGAGCAGTACGTC. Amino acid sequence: CSAAQGSYEQYV.

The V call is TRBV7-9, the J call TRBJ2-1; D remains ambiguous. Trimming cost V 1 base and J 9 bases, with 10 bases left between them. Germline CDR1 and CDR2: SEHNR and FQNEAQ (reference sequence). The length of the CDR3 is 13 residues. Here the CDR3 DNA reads TGTGCCAGCAGCTTAGTCGGTTTGGGTGAGCAGTTCTTC. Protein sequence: CASSLVGLGEQFF. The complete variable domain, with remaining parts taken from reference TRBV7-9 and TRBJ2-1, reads DTGVSQNPRHKITKRGQNVTFRCDPISEHNRLYWYRQTLGQGPEFLTYFQNEAQLEKSRLLSDRFSAERPKGSFSTLEIQRTEQGDSAMYLCASSLVGLGEQFFGPGTRLTVL.

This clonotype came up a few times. CDR3 DNA sequence: TGCGCCAGCAGCTTGGGCTTCGAGGTACTCGTCAATGAGCAGTTCTTC. It specifies CASSLGFEVLVNEQFF. The chain uses TRBV5-1 and TRBJ2-1; D remains ambiguous. The CDR3 runs 16 residues. The ends were cut back, 0 bases at V and 6 bases at J, with 16 bases in the middle. The germline V gene encodes CDR1 SGHRS and CDR2 YFSETQ.

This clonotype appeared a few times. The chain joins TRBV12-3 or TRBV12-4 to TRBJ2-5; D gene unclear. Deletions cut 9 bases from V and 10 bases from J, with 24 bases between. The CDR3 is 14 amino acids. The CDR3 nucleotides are TGTGCCAGTTCACCCGAGGTGACCCAGAAGATCCAGTACTTC. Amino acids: CASSPEVTQKIQYF.

DNA for the CDR3: TGTGCCAGCAGCCCCCCGCAGGGCTTGAACACTGAAGCTTTCTTT. It encodes CASSPPQGLNTEAFF. This chain uses TRBV3-1 with TRBJ1-1; tentative D call: TRBD1 (5 bases). V lost 4 bases and J 0 bases, leaving 12 bases between the germline ends. Germline-derived CDR1 and CDR2 are LGHDT and YNNKEL (reference sequence). This CDR3 comprises 15 residues.

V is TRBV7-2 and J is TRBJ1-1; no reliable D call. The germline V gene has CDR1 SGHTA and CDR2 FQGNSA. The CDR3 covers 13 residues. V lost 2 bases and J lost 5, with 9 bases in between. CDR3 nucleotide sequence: TGTGCCAGCAGCTTAACAGAGGGTACTGAAGCTTTCTTT. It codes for CASSLTEGTEAFF.

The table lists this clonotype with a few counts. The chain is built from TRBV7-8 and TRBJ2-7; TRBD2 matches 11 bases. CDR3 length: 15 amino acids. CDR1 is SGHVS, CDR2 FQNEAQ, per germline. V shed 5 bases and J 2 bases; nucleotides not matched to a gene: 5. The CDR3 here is CASSLTSGNAYEQYF. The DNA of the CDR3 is TGTGCCAGCAGCCTGACTAGCGGGAACGCCTACGAGCAGTACTTC. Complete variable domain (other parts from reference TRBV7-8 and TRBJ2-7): GAGVSQSPRYKVAKRGQDVALRCDPISGHVSLFWYQQALGQGPEFLTYFQNEAQLDKSGLPSDRFFAERPEGSVSTLKIQRTQQEDSAVYLCASSLTSGNAYEQYFGPGTRLTVT.

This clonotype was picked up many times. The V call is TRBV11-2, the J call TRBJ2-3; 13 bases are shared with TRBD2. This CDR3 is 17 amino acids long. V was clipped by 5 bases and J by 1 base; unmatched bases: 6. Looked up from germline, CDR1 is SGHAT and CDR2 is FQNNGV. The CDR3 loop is CASSPRLAGGRTDTQYF. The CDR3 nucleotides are TGTGCCAGCAGCCCCAGACTAGCGGGGGGCCGCACAGATACGCAGTATTTT.

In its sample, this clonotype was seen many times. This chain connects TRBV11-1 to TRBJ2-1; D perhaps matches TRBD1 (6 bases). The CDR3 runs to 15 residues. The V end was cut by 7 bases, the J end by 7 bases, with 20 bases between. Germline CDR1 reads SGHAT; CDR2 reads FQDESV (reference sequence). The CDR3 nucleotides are TGTGCCAGCACCTCAGGGTTCGCCCAGGGGAATGAGCAGTTCTTC. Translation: CASTSGFAQGNEQFF.